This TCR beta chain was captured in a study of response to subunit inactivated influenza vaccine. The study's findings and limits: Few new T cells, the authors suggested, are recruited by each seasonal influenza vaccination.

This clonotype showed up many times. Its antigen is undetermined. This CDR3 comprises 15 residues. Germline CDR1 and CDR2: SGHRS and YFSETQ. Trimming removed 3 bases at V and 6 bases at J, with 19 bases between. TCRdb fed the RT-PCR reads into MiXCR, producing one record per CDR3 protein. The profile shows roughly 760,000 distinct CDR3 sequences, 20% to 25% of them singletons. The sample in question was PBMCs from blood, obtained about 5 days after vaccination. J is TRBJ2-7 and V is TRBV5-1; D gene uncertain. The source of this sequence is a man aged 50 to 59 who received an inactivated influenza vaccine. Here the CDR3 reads CASSSTQPGDPEQYF. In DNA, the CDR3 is TGCGCCAGCAGCTCAACACAACCGGGCGACCCCGAGCAGTACTTC.